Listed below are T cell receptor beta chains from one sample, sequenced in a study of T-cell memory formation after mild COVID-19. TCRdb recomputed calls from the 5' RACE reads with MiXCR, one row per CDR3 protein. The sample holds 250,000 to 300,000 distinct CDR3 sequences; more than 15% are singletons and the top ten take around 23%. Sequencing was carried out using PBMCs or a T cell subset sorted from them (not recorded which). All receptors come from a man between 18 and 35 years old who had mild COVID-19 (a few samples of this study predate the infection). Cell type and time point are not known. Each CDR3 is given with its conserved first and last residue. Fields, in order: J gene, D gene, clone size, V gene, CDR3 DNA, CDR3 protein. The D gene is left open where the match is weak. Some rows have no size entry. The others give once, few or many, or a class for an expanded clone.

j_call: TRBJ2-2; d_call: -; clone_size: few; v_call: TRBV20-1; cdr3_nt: TGCAGTGCTAGAGTTAGTCCGTCGAACACCGGGGAGCTGTTTTTT; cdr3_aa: CSARVSPSNTGELFF
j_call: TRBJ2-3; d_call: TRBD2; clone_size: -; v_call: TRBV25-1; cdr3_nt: TGTGCCAGCAGTGATCATTCCCCGGGGGGGGTCCGTGATACGCAGTATTTT; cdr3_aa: CASSDHSPGGVRDTQYF
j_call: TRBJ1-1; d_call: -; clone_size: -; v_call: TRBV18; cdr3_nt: TGTGCCAGCTCTACGGGGGGGGACACTGAAGCTTTCTTT; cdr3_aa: CASSTGGDTEAFF
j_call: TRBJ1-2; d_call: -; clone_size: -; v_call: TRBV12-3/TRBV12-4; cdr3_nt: TGTGCCAGCAGATCCCGCGCTTGGGGGGATGGCTACACCTTC; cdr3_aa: CASRSRAWGDGYTF
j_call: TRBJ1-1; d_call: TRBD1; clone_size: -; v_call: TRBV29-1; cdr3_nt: TGCAGCGTGTGGGGACAGGGTGGGTCTGAAGCTTTCTTT; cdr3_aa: CSVWGQGGSEAFF
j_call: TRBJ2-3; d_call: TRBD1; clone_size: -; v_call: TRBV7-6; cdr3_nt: TGTGCCAGCAGCCTGGGGACAGGGTCGGGGGTCACAGATACGCAGTATTTT; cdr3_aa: CASSLGTGSGVTDTQYF
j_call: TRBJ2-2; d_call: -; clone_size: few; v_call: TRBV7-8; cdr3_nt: TGTGCCAGCAGTCTACATCAGAACACCGGGGAGCTGTTTTTT; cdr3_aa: CASSLHQNTGELFF
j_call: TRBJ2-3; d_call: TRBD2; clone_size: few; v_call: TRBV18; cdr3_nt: TGTGCCAGCTCACCAAAAGTACGCGGGGGTCCTAGCACAGATACGCAGTATTTT; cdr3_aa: CASSPKVRGGPSTDTQYF
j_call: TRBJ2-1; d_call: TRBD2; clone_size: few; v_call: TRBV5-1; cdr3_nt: TGCGCCAGCAGCTTAACCTTTAGCGGGGGTTTCTACAATGAGCAGTTCTTC; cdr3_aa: CASSLTFSGGFYNEQFF
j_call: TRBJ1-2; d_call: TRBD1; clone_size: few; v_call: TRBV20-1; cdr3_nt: TGCGGGCTGACGGGACAGGGTTATGGCTACACCTTC; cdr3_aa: CGLTGQGYGYTF
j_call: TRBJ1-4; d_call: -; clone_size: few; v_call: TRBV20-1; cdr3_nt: TGCAGTGCTAGAGACGGCAGGGCCGGTGAAAAACTGTTTTTT; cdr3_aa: CSARDGRAGEKLFF
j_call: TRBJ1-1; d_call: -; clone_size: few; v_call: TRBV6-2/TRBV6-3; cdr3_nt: TGTGCCAGCAAGGGGCGGAGGGTGAACACTGAAGCTTTCTTT; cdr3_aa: CASKGRRVNTEAFF
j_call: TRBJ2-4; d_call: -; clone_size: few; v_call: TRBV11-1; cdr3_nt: TGTGCCAGCAGCCGGGACATCCAAGGAAGAGAGTACTTC; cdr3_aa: CASSRDIQGREYF
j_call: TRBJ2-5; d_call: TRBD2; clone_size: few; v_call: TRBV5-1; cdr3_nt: TGCGCCAGCAGCCGCCGACAAGCGGGGGGACAAGAGACCCAGTACTTC; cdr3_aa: CASSRRQAGGQETQYF
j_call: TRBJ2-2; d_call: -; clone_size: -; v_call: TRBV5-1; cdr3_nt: TGCGCCAGCAGCTTGGGGTGGCAGCTTCACACCGGGGAGCTGTTTTTT; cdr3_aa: CASSLGWQLHTGELFF
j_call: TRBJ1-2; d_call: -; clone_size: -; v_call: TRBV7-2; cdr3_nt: TGTGCCAGCAGCTTTTATGACTATGGCTACACCTTC; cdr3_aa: CASSFYDYGYTF
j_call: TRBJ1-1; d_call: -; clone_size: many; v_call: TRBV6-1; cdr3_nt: TGTGCCAGCAGCGCATCCCTGCCTGCTTTCTTT; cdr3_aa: CASSASLPAFF
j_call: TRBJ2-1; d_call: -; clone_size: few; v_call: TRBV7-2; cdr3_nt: TGTGCCAGCAGGCAGGGAACCTACAATGAGCAGTTCTTC; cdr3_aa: CASRQGTYNEQFF
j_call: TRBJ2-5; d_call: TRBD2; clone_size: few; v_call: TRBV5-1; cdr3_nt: TGCGCCAGCAGCTCCCGCGGACTAGCGGGGGGGACCCAGTACTTC; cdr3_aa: CASSSRGLAGGTQYF
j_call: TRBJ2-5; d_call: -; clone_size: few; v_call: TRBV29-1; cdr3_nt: TGCAGCGTTGGCGACAGTCCGGCCGGGACCCAGTACTTC; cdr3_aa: CSVGDSPAGTQYF
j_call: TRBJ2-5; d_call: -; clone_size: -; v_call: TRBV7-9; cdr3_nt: TGTGCCAGCAGCCGTTCAGAAGGCGAGACCCAGTACTTC; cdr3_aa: CASSRSEGETQYF
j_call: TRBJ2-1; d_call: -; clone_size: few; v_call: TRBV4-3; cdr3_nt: TGCGCCAGCAGTCAAGTCGGTAGTGGGGCAAATGAGCAGTTCTTC; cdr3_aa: CASSQVGSGANEQFF
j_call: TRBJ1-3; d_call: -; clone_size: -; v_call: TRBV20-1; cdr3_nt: TGCAGTGCTAGGCCGGGGACTGGAAACACCATATATTTT; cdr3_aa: CSARPGTGNTIYF
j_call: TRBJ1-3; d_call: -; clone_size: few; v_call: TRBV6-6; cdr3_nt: TGTGCCAGCAGTACTCATGACTACTCTGGAAACACCATATATTTT; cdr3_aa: CASSTHDYSGNTIYF
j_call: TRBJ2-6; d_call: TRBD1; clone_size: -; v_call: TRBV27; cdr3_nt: TGTGCCAGCAGTGACCACAGGGGGCGCCCTGGGGCCAACGTCCTGACTTTC; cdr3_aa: CASSDHRGRPGANVLTF
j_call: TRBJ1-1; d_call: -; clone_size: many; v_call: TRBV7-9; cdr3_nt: TGTGCCAGCAGCTTAGCCTCCACATCCCGCACTGAAGCTTTCTTT; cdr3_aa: CASSLASTSRTEAFF
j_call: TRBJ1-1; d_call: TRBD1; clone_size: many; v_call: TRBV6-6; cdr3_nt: TGTGCCAGCAGTCCCCCGACAGGGGATGGGAACACTGAAGCTTTCTTT; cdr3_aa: CASSPPTGDGNTEAFF
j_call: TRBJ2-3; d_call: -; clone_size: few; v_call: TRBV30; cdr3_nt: TGTGCCTGGAGTGCTAAGGGGACAGATACGCAGTATTTT; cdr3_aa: CAWSAKGTDTQYF
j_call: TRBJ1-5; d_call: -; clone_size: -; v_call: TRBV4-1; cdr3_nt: TGCGCCAGCAGTCCGACTGTTAGCAATCAGCCCCAGCATTTT; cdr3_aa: CASSPTVSNQPQHF
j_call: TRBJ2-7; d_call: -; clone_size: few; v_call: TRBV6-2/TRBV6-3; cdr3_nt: TGTGCCAGCAGTTACTCCGTGGGCGGAAGCTCCTACGAGCAGTACTTC; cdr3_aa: CASSYSVGGSSYEQYF
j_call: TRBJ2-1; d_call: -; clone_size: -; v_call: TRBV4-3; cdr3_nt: TGCGCCAGCAGCGGCCCCCGGCTTTTATCCGGGGTTGAGCAGTTCTTC; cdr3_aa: CASSGPRLLSGVEQFF
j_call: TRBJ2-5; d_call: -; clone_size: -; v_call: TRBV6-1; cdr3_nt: TGTGCCAGCAGTGAAGCGCGGAGGGTTCAAGAGACCCAGTACTTC; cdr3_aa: CASSEARRVQETQYF
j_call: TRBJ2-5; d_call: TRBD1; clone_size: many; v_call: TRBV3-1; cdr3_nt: TGTGCCAGCAGCCCCAGACAGGGTTATACGAAGACCCAGTACTTC; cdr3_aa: CASSPRQGYTKTQYF
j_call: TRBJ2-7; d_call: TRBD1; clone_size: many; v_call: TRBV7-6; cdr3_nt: TGTGCCAGCGCCCTGGAGACAGGGCCTTACTCTTACGAGCAGTACTTC; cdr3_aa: CASALETGPYSYEQYF
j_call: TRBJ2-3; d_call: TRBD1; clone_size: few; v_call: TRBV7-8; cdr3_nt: TGTGCCAGCAGCTTAGACCGGCAGGGGGGCACAGATACGCAGTATTTT; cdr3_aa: CASSLDRQGGTDTQYF